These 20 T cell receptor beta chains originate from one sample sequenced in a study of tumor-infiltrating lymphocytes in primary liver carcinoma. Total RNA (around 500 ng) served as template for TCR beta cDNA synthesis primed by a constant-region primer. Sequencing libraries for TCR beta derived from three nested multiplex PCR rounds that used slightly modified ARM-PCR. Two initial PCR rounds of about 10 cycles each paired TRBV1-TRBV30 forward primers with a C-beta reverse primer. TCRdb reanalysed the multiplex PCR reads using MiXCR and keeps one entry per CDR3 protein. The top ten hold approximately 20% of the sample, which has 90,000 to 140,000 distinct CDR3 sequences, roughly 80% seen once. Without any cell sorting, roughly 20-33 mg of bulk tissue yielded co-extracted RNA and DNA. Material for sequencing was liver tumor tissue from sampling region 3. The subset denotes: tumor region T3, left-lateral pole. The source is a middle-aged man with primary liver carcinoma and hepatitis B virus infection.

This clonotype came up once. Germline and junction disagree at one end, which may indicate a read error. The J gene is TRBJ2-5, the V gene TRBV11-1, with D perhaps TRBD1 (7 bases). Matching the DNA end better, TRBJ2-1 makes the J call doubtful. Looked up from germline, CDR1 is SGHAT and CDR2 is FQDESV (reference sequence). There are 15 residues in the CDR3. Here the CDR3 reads CASSLEGGGNETQFF. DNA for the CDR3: TGTGCCAGCAGTTTAGAAGGGGGCGGGAATGAGACCCAGTTCTTC.

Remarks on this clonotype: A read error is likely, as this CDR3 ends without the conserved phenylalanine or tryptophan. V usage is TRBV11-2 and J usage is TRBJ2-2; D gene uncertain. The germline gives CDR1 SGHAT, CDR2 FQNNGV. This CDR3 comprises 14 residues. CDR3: CATSADSDTGELFL. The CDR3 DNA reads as TGTGCCACCAGCGCAGACTCGGACACCGGGGAGCTGTTTTTA.

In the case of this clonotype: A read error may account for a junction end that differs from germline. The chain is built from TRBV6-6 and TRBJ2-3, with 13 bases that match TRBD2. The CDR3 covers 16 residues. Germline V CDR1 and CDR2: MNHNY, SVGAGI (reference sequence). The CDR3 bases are TGTGCCACCCGACTAGCGGGAGGTCCCCGCATAGATACGCAGTGTTTT. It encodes CATRLAGGPRIDTQCF.

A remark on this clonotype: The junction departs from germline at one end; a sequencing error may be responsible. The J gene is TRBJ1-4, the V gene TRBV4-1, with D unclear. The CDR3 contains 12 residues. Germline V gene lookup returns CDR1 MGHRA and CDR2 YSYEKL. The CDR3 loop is CASSQLEEKQFF. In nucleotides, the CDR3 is TGCGCCAGCAGCCAACTGGAAGAAAAACAGTTTTTT.

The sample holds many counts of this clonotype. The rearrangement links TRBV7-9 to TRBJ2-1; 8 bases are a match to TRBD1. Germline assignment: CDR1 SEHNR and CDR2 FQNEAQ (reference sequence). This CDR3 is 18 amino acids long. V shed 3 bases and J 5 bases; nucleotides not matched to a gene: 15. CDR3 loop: CASSLIIRTGPLNNEQFF. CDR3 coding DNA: TGTGCCAGCAGCTTGATCATCAGGACAGGGCCTTTGAACAATGAGCAGTTCTTC.

CDR3 nucleotides: TGTGCCAGCAGTTCCCTAGTGGCCATCGGGCAGTTCTTC. Translated: CASSSLVAIGQFF. The chain combines TRBV12-3 or TRBV12-4 with TRBJ2-1; D is uncertain. V was trimmed by 4 bases and J by 12 bases, leaving 16 bases between them. The CDR3 runs 13 residues.

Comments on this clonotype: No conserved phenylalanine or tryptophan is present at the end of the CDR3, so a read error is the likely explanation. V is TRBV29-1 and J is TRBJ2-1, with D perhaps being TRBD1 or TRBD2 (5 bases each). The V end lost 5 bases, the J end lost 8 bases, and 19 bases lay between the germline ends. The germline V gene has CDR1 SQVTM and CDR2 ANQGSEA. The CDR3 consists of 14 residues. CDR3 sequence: CSVRGRVGGDEQFS. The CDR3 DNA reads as TGCAGCGTTCGAGGCAGGGTTGGAGGCGATGAGCAGTTCTCA.

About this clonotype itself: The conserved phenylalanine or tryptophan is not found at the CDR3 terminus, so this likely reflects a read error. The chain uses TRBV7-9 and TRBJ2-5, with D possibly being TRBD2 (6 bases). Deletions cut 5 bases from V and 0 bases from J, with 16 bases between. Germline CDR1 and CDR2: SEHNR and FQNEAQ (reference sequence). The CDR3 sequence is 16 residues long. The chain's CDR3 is CASSLGGAPYQETQYL. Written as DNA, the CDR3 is TGTGCCAGCAGCCTAGGCGGGGCTCCATACCAAGAGACCCAGTACCTC.

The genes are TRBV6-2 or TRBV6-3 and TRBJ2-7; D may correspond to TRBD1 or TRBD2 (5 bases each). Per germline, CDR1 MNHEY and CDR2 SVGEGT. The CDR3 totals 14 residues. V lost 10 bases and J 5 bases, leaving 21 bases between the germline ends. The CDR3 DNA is TGTGCCAACGGCCTCCGGGACGGGGCCCACGAGCAGTACTTC. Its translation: CANGLRDGAHEQYF.

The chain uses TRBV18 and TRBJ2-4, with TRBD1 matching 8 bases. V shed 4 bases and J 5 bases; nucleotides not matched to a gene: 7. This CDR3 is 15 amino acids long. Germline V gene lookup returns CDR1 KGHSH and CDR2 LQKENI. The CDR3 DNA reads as TGTGCCAGCTCACGAGGTTCACAGGGGGAAAACATTCAGTACTTC. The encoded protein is CASSRGSQGENIQYF. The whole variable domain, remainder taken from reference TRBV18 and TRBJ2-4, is NAGVMQNPRHLVRRRGQEARLRCSPMKGHSHVYWYRQLPEEGLKFMVYLQKENIIDESGMPKERFSAEFPKEGPSILRIQQVVRGDSAAYFCASSRGSQGENIQYFGAGTRLSVL.

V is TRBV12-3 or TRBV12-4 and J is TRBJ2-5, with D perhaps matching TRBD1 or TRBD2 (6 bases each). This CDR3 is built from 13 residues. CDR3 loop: CASGLIEGEAQYF. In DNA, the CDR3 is TGTGCAAGCGGTTTAATTGAGGGGGAGGCCCAGTACTTC.

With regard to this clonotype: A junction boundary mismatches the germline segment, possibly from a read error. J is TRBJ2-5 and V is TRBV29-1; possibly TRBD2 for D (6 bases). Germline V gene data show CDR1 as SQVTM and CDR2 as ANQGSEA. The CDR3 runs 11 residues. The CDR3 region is CEGNAGRTQYF. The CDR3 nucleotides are TGCGAGGGAAATGCAGGGAGGACCCAATACTTC.

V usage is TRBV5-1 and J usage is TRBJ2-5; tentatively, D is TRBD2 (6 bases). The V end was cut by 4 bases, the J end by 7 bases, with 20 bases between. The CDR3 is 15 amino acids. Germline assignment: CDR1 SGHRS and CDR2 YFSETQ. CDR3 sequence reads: CASSPLGIGGGTQYF. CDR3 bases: TGCGCCAGCAGCCCATTGGGGATCGGGGGAGGGACCCAGTACTTC.

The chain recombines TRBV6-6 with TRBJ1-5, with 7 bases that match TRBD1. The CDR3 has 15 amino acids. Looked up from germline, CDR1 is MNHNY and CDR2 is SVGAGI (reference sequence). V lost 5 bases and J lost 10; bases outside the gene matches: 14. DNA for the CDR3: TGTGCCAGCAGTCGACAGGGTGGAAAAGGTCGTCCCCAGCATTTT. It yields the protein CASSRQGGKGRPQHF.

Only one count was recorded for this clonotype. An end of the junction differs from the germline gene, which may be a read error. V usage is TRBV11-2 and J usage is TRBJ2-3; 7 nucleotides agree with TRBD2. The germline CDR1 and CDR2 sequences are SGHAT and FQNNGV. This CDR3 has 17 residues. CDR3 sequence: CASSLDAGETNTDTQYF. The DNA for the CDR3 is TGTGCCAGCAGCTTAGATGCGGGGGAGACTAACACAGATACACAGTATTTT.

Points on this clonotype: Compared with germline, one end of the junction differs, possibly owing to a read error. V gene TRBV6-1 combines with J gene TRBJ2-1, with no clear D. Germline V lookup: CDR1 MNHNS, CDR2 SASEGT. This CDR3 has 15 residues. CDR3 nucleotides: TGTGCCAGCACCCTGGAGCGTCACAACTACAGTGAGCAGTTCTTC. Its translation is CASTLERHNYSEQFF.

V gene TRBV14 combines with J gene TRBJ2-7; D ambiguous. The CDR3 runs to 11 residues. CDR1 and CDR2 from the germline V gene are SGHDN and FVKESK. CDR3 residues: CPEVVGNEQYF. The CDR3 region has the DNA TGTCCTGAGGTAGTGGGAAACGAGCAGTACTTC.

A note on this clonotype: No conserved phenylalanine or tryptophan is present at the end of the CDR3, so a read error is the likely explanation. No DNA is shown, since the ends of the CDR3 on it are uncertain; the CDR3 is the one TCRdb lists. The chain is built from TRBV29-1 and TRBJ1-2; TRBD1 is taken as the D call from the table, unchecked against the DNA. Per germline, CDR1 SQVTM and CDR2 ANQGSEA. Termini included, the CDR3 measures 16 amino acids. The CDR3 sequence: CSVEKCQGDRDYGYTL.

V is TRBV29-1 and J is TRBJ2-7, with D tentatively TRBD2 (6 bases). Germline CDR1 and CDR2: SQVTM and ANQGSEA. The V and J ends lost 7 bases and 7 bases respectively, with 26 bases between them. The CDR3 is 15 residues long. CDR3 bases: TGCAGCGCTGAGGAATGGGACTGGGGAGTAGAGGAGCAGTACTTC. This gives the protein CSAEEWDWGVEEQYF.

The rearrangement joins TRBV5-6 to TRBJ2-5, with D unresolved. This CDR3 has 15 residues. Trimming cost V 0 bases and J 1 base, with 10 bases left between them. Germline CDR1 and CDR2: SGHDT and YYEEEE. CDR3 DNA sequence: TGTGCCAGCAGCTTGGTCGCAAGTAGCCAAGAGACCCAGTACTTC. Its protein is CASSLVASSQETQYF.